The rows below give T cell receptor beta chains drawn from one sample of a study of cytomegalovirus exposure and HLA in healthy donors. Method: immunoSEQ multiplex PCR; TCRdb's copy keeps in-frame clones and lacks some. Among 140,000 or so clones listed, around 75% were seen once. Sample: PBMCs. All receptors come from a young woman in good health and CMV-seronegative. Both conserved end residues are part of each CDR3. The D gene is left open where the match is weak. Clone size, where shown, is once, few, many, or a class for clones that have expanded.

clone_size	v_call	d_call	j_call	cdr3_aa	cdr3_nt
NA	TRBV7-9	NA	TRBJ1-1	CASSLTGVTEAFF	TGTGCCAGCAGCCTAACGGGGGTGACTGAAGCTTTCTTT
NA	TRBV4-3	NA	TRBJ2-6	CASSPQQAGAFSGANVLTF	TGCGCCAGCAGCCCCCAACAGGCGGGGGCTTTCTCTGGGGCCAACGTCCTGACTTTC
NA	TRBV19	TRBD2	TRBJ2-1	CASSMGLAVYNEQFF	TGTGCCAGTAGTATGGGCCTAGCGGTTTACAATGAGCAGTTCTTC
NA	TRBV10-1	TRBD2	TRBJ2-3	CASSEASGSTDTQYF	TGCGCCAGCAGTGAGGCTAGCGGGAGCACAGATACGCAGTATTTT
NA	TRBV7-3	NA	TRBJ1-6	CASSLGLYNSPLHF	TGTGCCAGCAGCTTAGGGCTGTATAATTCACCCCTCCACTTT
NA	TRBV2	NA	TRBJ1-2	CASSEGYNNYGYTF	TGTGCCAGCAGTGAGGGCTATAATAACTATGGCTACACCTTC
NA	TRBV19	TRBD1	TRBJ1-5	CASTLFGVRGQGNQPQHF	TGTGCCAGTACATTATTTGGGGTCAGGGGGCAAGGAAATCAGCCCCAGCATTTT
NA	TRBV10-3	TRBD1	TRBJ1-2	CAISDKGQANYGYTF	TGTGCCATCAGTGATAAGGGACAGGCTAACTATGGCTACACCTTC
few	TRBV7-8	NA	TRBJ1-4	CASSSTVPGGKLFF	TGTGCCAGCAGCTCGACAGTCCCGGGAGGAAAACTGTTTTTT
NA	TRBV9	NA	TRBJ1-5	CASSSSTGQGQPQHF	TGTGCCAGCAGCTCTAGTACAGGTCAGGGTCAGCCCCAGCATTTT
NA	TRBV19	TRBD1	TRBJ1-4	CASSRTGFEKLFF	TGTGCCAGTAGTAGGACAGGGTTTGAAAAACTGTTTTTT
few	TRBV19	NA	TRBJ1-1	CASSPRGLTEAFF	TGTGCCAGTAGCCCCAGAGGGTTGACTGAAGCTTTCTTT
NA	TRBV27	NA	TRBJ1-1	CASSLSRISEAFF	TGTGCCAGCAGTTTATCCCGTATTTCCGAAGCTTTCTTT
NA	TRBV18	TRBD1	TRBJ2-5	CASSPALGGVETQYF	TGTGCCAGCTCACCCGCGTTAGGGGGCGTAGAGACCCAGTACTTC
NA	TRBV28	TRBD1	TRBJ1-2	CASRAAGQVNYGYTF	TGTGCCAGCAGGGCCGCGGGACAGGTTAACTATGGCTACACCTTC
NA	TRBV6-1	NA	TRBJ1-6	CASSPEQGWSPLHF	TGTGCCAGCAGCCCAGAACAGGGATGGTCACCCCTCCACTTT
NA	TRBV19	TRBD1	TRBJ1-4	CASSIGTGGNEKLFF	TGTGCCAGTAGTATCGGGACAGGGGGAAATGAAAAACTGTTTTTT
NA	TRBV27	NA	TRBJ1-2	CASSFLHTGNGYTF	TGTGCCAGCAGTTTCTTGCATACAGGGAATGGCTACACCTTC
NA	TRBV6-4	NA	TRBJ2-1	CASSDTFRYSHEQFF	TGTGCCAGCAGTGACACGTTCCGCTACAGTCATGAGCAGTTCTTC
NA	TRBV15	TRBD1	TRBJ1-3	CATSAWTGAGNTIYF	TGTGCCACCAGCGCCTGGACAGGGGCTGGAAACACCATATATTTT
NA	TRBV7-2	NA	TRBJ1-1	CASSEATGLTEAFF	TGTGCCAGCAGTGAGGCAACAGGGTTAACTGAAGCTTTCTTT
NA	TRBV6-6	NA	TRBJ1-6	CASSRIKGNSPLHF	TGTGCCAGCAGCAGAATAAAGGGGAATTCACCCCTCCACTTT
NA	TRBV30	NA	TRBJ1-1	CAWSRGPVLAFF	TGTGCCTGGAGCCGAGGGCCAGTATTAGCTTTCTTT
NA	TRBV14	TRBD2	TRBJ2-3	CASSPLAGGSDTQYF	TGTGCCAGCAGCCCCTTAGCGGGAGGGTCAGATACGCAGTATTTT
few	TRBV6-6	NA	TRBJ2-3	CASSYSSSTDTQYF	TGTGCCAGCAGTTACTCTTCGAGCACAGATACGCAGTATTTT
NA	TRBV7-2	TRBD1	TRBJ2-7	CASSQRQGPYEQYF	TGTGCCAGCAGTCAACGACAGGGTCCCTACGAGCAGTACTTC
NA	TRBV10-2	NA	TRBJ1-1	CASSTVEMNTEAFF	TGCGCCAGCAGTACCGTGGAGATGAACACTGAAGCTTTCTTT
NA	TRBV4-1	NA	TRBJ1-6	CASSPISAGSYSPLHF	TGCGCCAGCAGCCCCATATCCGCAGGCAGCTATTCACCCCTCCACTTT
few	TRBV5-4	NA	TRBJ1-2	CASSSKEGWGYGYTF	TGTGCCAGCAGCTCGAAGGAGGGCTGGGGGTATGGCTACACCTTC
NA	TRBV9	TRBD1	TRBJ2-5	CASSVGIGTGEETQYF	TGTGCCAGCAGCGTAGGTATCGGGACAGGGGAAGAGACCCAGTACTTC
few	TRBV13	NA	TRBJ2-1	CASSLGEQGWNEQFF	TGTGCCAGCAGCCTAGGGGAACAGGGATGGAATGAGCAGTTCTTC
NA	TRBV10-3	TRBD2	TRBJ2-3	CAIRGLAGRTDTQYF	TGTGCCATCAGAGGACTAGCGGGACGTACAGATACGCAGTATTTT
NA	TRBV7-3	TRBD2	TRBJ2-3	CASRVAGASTDTQYF	TGTGCCAGCAGAGTGGCGGGAGCTAGCACAGATACGCAGTATTTT
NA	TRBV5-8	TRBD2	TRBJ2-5	CASSQRGAGPQETQYF	TGTGCCAGCAGCCAGCGGGGAGCGGGCCCCCAAGAGACCCAGTACTTC
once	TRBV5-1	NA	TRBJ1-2	CASSQVGGVYGYTF	TGCGCCAGCAGCCAAGTCGGGGGAGTCTATGGCTACACCTTC
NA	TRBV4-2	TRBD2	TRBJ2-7	CASSQEEPRERSYEQYF	TGTGCCAGCAGCCAAGAGGAGCCGCGGGAGAGGTCCTACGAGCAGTACTTC
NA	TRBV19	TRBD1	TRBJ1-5	CASSGTGVQPQHF	TGTGCCAGTAGTGGGACAGGGGTTCAGCCCCAGCATTTT
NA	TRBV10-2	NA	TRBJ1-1	CASSEHRGWGTEAFF	TGCGCCAGCAGTGAGCATAGGGGCTGGGGCACTGAAGCTTTCTTT
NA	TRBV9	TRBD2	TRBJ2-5	CASSAGLGHIEETQYF	TGTGCCAGCAGCGCGGGACTAGGGCACATCGAGGAGACCCAGTACTTC
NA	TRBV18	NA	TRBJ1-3	CASSPTLQGSYGNTIYF	TGTGCCAGCTCACCGACACTACAGGGTTCTTATGGAAACACCATATATTTT
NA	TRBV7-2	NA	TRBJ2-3	CASSLRTDTQYF	TGTGCCAGCAGCCTCCGCACAGATACGCAGTATTTT
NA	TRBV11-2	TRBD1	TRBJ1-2	CASSLTGEDGYTF	TGTGCCAGCAGCCTGACAGGGGAGGATGGCTACACCTTC
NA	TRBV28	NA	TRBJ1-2	CASSLNPGVYGYTF	TGTGCCAGCAGTTTAAACCCAGGGGTCTATGGCTACACCTTC
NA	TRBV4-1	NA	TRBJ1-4	CASSQTGKNEKLFF	TGCGCCAGCAGCCAAACAGGGAAGAATGAAAAACTGTTTTTT
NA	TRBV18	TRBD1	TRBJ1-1	CASSLRDRGGEAFF	TGTGCCAGCTCACTAAGAGACAGGGGCGGTGAAGCTTTCTTT